The 11 T cell receptor beta chains below come from one sample, sequenced in a study of T cells in Graves' hyperthyroidism and ophthalmopathy. RNA transcripts served as the template for amplifying TCR beta CDR3 regions. Carried out on the TCR CDR3, a first-round RT-PCR used the HTBI primer set. TCRdb re-called the multiplex PCR reads with MiXCR, one entry per CDR3 protein. The table records 300,000 to 400,000 distinct CDR3 sequences, over 15% of them present only once. Specimen: blood. All receptors derive from a woman in her 50s with Graves' hyperthyroidism.

This clonotype was seen many times. The V gene is TRBV6-2 or TRBV6-3, the J gene TRBJ2-7, with TRBD1 matching 9 bases. Trimming at V came to 4 bases and at J to 6 bases, leaving 10 bases not matched to a gene. This CDR3 spans 15 amino acids. The V gene's germline CDR1 is MNHEY and CDR2 SVGEGT. In DNA, the CDR3 is TGTGCCAGCAGTTTCCCACAGGGGGCCGGGGGCGAGCAGTACTTC. Amino acid sequence: CASSFPQGAGGEQYF.

The V and J genes are TRBV6-1 and TRBJ2-6, with 8 nucleotides matching TRBD1. The V segment lost 5 bases and the J segment 8 bases; nucleotides outside the gene matches: 8. This CDR3 comprises 15 residues. CDR1 MNHNS and CDR2 SASEGT come from the germline V gene. CDR3 loop: CASSYDPGGTNVLTF. The CDR3 nucleotides read TGTGCCAGCAGTTACGATCCAGGGGGCACCAACGTCCTGACTTTC.

This clonotype was seen repeatedly, ten times or more. The V and J genes are TRBV20-1 and TRBJ1-2; TRBD1 is a possible D gene (5 bases). CDR3 length: 13 residues. Trimming shortened V by 4 bases and J by 0 bases, and 9 bases separated the two germline ends. Germline assignment: CDR1 DFQATT and CDR2 SNEGSKA (reference sequence). DNA of the CDR3: TGCAGTGCTAAACAGGCCTCTAACTATGGCTACACCTTC. As protein: CSAKQASNYGYTF.

The J gene is TRBJ2-1, the V gene TRBV20-1; D is ambiguous. Germline CDR1 and CDR2: DFQATT and SNEGSKA (reference sequence). The CDR3 totals 12 residues. Trimming pared 0 bases from V and 4 bases from J, leaving 4 bases between. The CDR3 DNA follows: TGCAGTGCTAGAGACGGATACAATGAGCAGTTCTTC. Translated, it gives CSARDGYNEQFF.

This clonotype showed up many times. CDR3 DNA sequence: TGTGCCAGCAGCCTAACGGGACAGGGTGAGCAGTTCTTC. Protein product: CASSLTGQGEQFF. This chain joins TRBV4-2 and TRBJ2-1; 9 nucleotides agree with TRBD1. Per the germline V gene, CDR1 is LGHNA and CDR2 is YNFKEQ. V shed 4 bases, J shed 9 bases, and the junction held 4 bases outside the gene matches. The CDR3 length is 13 residues.

In this sample, this clonotype turned up many times. The genes are TRBV12-3 or TRBV12-4 and TRBJ1-2; D perhaps matches TRBD1 (5 bases). This CDR3 has 13 amino acids. V was trimmed by 5 bases and J by 8 bases, leaving 15 bases between them. CDR3 DNA sequence: TGTGCCAGCAGTGTCAGGGAAATGGGGGGCTACACCTTC. The encoded protein is CASSVREMGGYTF.

This clonotype has at least ten counts. This chain connects TRBV20-1 to TRBJ1-2; D unresolved. CDR1 is DFQATT, CDR2 SNEGSKA, per germline (reference sequence). V was trimmed by 5 bases and J by 4 bases, leaving 11 bases between them. This CDR3 has 12 amino acids. The CDR3 reads CSAWTGSYGYTF. In nucleotides, the CDR3 is TGCAGTGCTTGGACGGGCTCCTATGGCTACACCTTC.

This clonotype has at least ten counts. The chain links TRBV2 to TRBJ2-7; no firm D call. This CDR3 has 11 residues. Trimming took off 2 bases at V and 2 bases at J, with 1 base between the two ends. Germline V CDR1 and CDR2: SNHLY, FYNNEI. The CDR3 spells CASSETYEQYV. The CDR3 DNA is TGTGCCAGCAGTGAAACCTACGAGCAGTACGTC.

The V call is TRBV6-1, the J call TRBJ2-7, with 13 bases fitting TRBD2. The CDR3 length is 15 residues. J was trimmed by 4 bases and V by 5 bases; bases with no gene match: 5. CDR1 MNHNS and CDR2 SASEGT come from the germline V gene. CDR3 in amino acids: CASSQGLAGRYEQYV. Written as DNA, the CDR3 is TGTGCCAGCAGTCAGGGACTAGCGGGGAGGTACGAGCAGTACGTC.

This clonotype has a count of ten or more. The V call is TRBV7-9, the J call TRBJ2-7; TRBD2 matches 11 bases. After removal of 6 bases from V and 5 bases from J, the junction contained 6 bases not matched to a gene. The CDR3 runs 14 residues. Germline V gene lookup returns CDR1 SEHNR and CDR2 FQNEAQ (reference sequence). The CDR3 is CASSELAGEDEQYF. The DNA of the CDR3 is TGTGCCAGCAGTGAACTAGCGGGAGAGGACGAGCAGTACTTC.

This clonotype has only a few counts. The CDR3 region is CASSYDSDSNQPQHF. The DNA of the CDR3 is TGTGCCAGCAGTTACGACAGTGATAGCAATCAGCCCCAGCATTTT. The rearrangement joins TRBV12-3 or TRBV12-4 to TRBJ1-5; maybe TRBD1 (5 bases). The CDR3 totals 15 residues. The ends were cut back, 4 bases at V and 0 bases at J, with 10 bases in the middle.